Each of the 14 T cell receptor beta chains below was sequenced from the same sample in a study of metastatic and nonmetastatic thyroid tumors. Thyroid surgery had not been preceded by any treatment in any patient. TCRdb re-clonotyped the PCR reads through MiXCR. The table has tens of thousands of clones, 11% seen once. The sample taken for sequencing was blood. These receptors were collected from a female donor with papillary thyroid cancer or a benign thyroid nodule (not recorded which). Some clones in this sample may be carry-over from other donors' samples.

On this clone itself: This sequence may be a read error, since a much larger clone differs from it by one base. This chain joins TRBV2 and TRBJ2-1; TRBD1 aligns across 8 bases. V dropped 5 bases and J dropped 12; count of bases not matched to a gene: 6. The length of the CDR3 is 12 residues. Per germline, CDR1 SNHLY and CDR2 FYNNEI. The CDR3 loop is CASSLQGDGQFF. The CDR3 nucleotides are TGTGCCAGCAGTTTACAGGGGGATGGGCAGTTCTTC.

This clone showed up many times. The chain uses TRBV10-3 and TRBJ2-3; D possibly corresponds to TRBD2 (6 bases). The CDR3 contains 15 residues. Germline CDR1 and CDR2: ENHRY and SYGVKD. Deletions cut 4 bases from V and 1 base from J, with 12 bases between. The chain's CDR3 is CAISVVAAGTDTQYF. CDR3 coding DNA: TGTGCCATCAGTGTCGTAGCGGCGGGCACAGATACGCAGTATTTT.

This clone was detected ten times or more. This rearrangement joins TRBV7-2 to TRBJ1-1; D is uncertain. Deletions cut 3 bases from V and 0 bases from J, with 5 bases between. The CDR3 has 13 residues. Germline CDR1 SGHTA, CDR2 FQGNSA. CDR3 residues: CASSFRVNTEAFF. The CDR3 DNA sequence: TGTGCCAGCAGCTTTCGGGTGAACACTGAAGCTTTCTTT.

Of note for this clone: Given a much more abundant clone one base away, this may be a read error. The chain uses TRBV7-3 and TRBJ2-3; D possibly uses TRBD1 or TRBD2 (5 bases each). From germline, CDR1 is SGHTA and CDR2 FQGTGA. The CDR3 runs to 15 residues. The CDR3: CASSLGGSPLSTKYF. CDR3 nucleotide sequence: TGTGCCAGCAGCTTAGGGGGTTCTCCCCTGAGTACGAAGTATTTT.

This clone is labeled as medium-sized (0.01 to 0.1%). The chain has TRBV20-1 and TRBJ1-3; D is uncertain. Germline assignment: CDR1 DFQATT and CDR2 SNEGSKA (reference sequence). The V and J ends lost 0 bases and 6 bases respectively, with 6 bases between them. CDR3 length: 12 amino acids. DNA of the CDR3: TGCAGTGCTAGAGATTGGTCAAACACCATATATTTT. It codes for CSARDWSNTIYF.

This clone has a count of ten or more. DNA for the CDR3: TGCGCCAGCAGCGGGCACAGGGCGGACACTGAAGCTTTCTTT. Amino acid sequence: CASSGHRADTEAFF. The V gene is TRBV5-1, the J gene TRBJ1-1, with a tentative D call TRBD1 (6 bases). Looked up from germline, CDR1 is SGHRS and CDR2 is YFSETQ. V lost 4 bases and J lost 3, with 13 bases in between. The CDR3 is 14 residues long.

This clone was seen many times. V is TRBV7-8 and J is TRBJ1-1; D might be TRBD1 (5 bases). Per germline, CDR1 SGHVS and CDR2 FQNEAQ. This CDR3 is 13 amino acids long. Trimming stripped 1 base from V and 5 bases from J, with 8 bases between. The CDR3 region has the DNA TGTGCCAGCAGCTTAGAAGGGGATACTGAAGCTTTCTTT. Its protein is CASSLEGDTEAFF.

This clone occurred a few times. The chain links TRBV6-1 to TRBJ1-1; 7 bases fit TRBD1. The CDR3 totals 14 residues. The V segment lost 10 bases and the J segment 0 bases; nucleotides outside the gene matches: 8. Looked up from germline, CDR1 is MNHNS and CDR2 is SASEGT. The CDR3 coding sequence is TGTGCCACCGCGACTGGACAGGTGAACACTGAAGCTTTCTTT. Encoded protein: CATATGQVNTEAFF.

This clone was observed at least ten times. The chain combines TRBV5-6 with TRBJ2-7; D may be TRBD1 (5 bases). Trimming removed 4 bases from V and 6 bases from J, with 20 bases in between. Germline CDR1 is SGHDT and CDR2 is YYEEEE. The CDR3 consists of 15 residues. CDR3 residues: CASSRFGQGLGEQYF. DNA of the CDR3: TGTGCCAGCAGCCGCTTCGGCCAGGGTCTAGGCGAGCAGTACTTC.

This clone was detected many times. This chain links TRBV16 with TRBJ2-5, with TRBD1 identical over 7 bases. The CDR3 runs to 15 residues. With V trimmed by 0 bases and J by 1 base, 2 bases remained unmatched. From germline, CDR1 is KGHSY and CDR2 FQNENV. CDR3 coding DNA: TGTGCCAGCAGCCAATCCCGGGACAGCCAAGAGACCCAGTACTTC. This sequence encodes CASSQSRDSQETQYF.

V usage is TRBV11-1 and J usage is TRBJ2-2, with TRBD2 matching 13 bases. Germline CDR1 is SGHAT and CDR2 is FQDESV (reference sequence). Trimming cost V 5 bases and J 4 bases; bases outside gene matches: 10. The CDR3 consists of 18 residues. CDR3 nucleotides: TGTGCCAGCAGCCAGGTACTAGCGGGAGGGCCGTGCACCGGGGAGCTGTTTTTT. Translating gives CASSQVLAGGPCTGELFF.

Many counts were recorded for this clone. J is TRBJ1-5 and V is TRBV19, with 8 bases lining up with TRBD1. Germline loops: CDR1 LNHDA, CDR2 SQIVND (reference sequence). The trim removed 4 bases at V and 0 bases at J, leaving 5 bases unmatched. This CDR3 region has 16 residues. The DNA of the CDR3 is TGTGCCAGTAGTACTGGACAGGGCCATAGCAATCAGCCCCAGCATTTT. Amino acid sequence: CASSTGQGHSNQPQHF.

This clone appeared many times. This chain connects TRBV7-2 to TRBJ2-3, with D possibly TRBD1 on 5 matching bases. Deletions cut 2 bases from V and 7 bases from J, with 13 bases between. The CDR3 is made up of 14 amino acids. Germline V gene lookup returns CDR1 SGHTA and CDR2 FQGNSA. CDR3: CASSLSRVEYTQYF. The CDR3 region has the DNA TGTGCCAGCAGCTTATCCAGGGTAGAATATACGCAGTATTTT. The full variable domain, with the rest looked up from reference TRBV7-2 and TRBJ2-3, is GAGVSQSPSNKVTEKGKDVELRCDPISGHTALYWYRQSLGQGLEFLIYFQGNSAPDKSGLPSDRFSAERTGGSVSTLTIQRTQQEDSAVYLCASSLSRVEYTQYFGPGTRLTVL.

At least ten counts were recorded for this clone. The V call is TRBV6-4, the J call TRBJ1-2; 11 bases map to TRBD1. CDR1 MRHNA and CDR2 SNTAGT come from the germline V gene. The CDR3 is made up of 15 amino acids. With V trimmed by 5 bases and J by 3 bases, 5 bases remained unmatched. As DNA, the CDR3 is TGTGCCAGCAGTCCCGGACAGGGGGCTTACTATGGCTACACCTTC. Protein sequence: CASSPGQGAYYGYTF.